These 3 T cell receptor beta chains originate from one sample sequenced in a study of T-cell reconstitution after alpha-beta-depleted transplantation in children. The authors prepared the TCRbeta library with unique molecular identifiers. From the PCR reads, TCRdb called clonotypes with MiXCR, one entry per CDR3 protein. The data contain about 980,000 distinct CDR3 sequences, about 31% of them seen just once; the ten biggest clones take up around 30%. The sequencing here drew on PBMCs, mostly from graft donor cells, taken 360 days after TCRalphabeta/CD19-depleted stem cell transplant. These receptors were obtained from a boy under two years old who had a stem cell transplant for SCID, so the T cells may come from the graft donor.

The genes are TRBV10-2 and TRBJ2-2, with D possibly TRBD2 on 6 matching bases. Trimming took off 5 bases at V and 4 bases at J, with 17 bases between the two ends. CDR1 is WSHSY and CDR2 is SAAADI in the germline V gene. There are 16 residues in the CDR3. The CDR3 loop is CASSPILRRVTGELFF. The CDR3 DNA sequence: TGCGCCAGCAGTCCCATCTTGCGGAGGGTCACCGGGGAGCTGTTTTTT.

As concerns this clonotype: The junction shows a germline mismatch at one end, possibly a read error. V usage is TRBV12-3 or TRBV12-4 and J usage is TRBJ2-1, with 12 bases fitting TRBD2. The CDR3 sequence is 16 residues long. In nucleotides, the CDR3 is TGCGCCAGCAGCTTGGCGGGACTAGCGGGTTACAATGAGCAGTTCTTC. Its translation is CASSLAGLAGYNEQFF.

This clonotype turned up a few times. The chain employs TRBV27 and TRBJ2-7; 7 nucleotides align to TRBD1. Germline V CDR1 and CDR2: MNHEY, SMNVEV (reference sequence). V shed 2 bases, J shed 1 base, and the junction held 8 bases outside the gene matches. The CDR3 spans 16 residues. CDR3 bases: TGTGCCAGCAGTTTACTCCCAGGGGGATTTTCCTACGAGCAGTACTTC. It encodes CASSLLPGGFSYEQYF.